These T cell receptor beta chains were read from a single sample in a study of patients and donors after allogeneic stem cell transplantation. TCRdb passed the RT-PCR reads through MiXCR, listing each CDR3 protein once. The repertoire holds approximately 410,000 distinct CDR3 sequences, with approximately 16% as singletons. Sequenced input: blood, either unsorted or a sorted T cell fraction (not recorded which). Source of these receptors: a human donor who was either an allogeneic HSCT recipient or a stem cell or donor lymphocyte infusion donor (not recorded which). It is not recorded whose cells these are; they may come from a transplant donor. The CDR3 runs from the conserved cysteine through the conserved F or W. The order of the fields is J gene, clone size, D gene, V gene, CDR3 protein, CDR3 DNA. A D gene is named only where the DNA matches it firmly. Only some rows state a clone size, as once, few, many or a class for expanded clones.

TRBJ1-3 NA NA TRBV12-3/TRBV12-4 CASSLSVGHTIYF TGTGCCAGCAGTTTGTCGGTTGGACACACCATATATTTT
TRBJ2-1 NA NA TRBV20-1 CSARAGRGYNEQFF TGCAGTGCTAGGGCCGGCAGGGGCTACAATGAGCAGTTCTTC
TRBJ1-5 few TRBD1 TRBV6-2/TRBV6-3 CASNSRRLQGGSNQPQHF TGTGCCAGCAACTCACGGAGATTACAGGGGGGAAGCAATCAGCCCCAGCATTTT
TRBJ2-1 NA TRBD2 TRBV5-1 CASSLVWGSGTNEQFF TGCGCCAGCAGCTTGGTCTGGGGGAGCGGGACCAATGAGCAGTTCTTC
TRBJ1-1 NA TRBD1 TRBV29-1 CSVEGLDRGQDTEAFF TGCAGCGTTGAAGGCCTGGACAGGGGGCAGGATACTGAAGCTTTCTTT
TRBJ2-7 few TRBD2 TRBV20-1 CSAYLGGTSGTYEQYF TGCAGTGCTTACCTAGGGGGGACTAGCGGGACCTACGAGCAGTACTTC
TRBJ1-1 few NA TRBV5-1 CASSPHSRPEAFF TGCGCCAGCAGCCCCCATTCCAGACCTGAAGCTTTCTTT
TRBJ2-2 few NA TRBV25-1 CASSDLTGGRWELFF TGTGCCAGCAGTGATTTAACAGGCGGCAGGTGGGAGCTGTTTTTT
TRBJ2-7 NA NA TRBV3-1 CASSHLGNEQYF TGTGCCAGCAGCCATCTGGGCAACGAGCAGTACTTC
TRBJ2-2 NA NA TRBV10-3 CAISVLRVNTGELFF TGTGCCATCAGTGTTCTCAGGGTTAACACCGGGGAGCTGTTTTTT
TRBJ2-1 few NA TRBV7-2 CASSSWQEQFF TGTGCCAGCAGCTCCTGGCAGGAGCAGTTCTTC
TRBJ1-4 few NA TRBV20-1 CSARQPRGNEKLFF TGCAGTGCTAGACAACCGAGGGGTAATGAAAAACTGTTTTTT
TRBJ2-1 few NA TRBV6-1 CASSPLVRDTYNEQFF TGTGCCAGCAGCCCCCTGGTCAGGGACACCTACAATGAGCAGTTCTTC
TRBJ1-1 NA TRBD1 TRBV10-3 CAISRTGEVEAFF TGTGCCATCAGCCGGACAGGGGAGGTTGAAGCTTTCTTT
TRBJ1-1 NA TRBD1 TRBV7-9 CASSADRAEAFF TGTGCCAGCAGCGCCGACAGGGCTGAAGCTTTCTTT
TRBJ2-2 many NA TRBV7-6 CASSAGYRTNTGELFF TGTGCCAGCAGCGCAGGGTACCGCACGAACACCGGGGAGCTGTTTTTT
TRBJ2-1 NA NA TRBV6-1 CASSPGFLRWNEQFF TGTGCCAGCAGCCCCGGGTTCCTCCGGTGGAATGAGCAGTTCTTC